Many counts were recorded for the clone carrying this T cell receptor (beta chain). The antigen remains unidentified. Germline CDR1 and CDR2: SEHNR and FQNEAQ (reference sequence). The CDR3 spans 15 residues. V was clipped by 2 bases and J by 4 bases, with 14 bases between them. The sample originates from a study of T-cell reconstitution after alpha-beta-depleted transplantation in children. Study-wide points: Several hundred rapidly expanded clones from non-depleted graft cells reportedly supplied alpha-beta T cells about two months post-transplant. High day-60 TCRbeta diversity in some patients came from surviving recipient T cells and thymic progenitors. Newly produced T cells mostly accounted for T-cell counts and diversity one year post-transplant.

The authors prepared the TCRbeta library with unique molecular identifiers. TCRdb recomputed calls from the PCR reads with MiXCR, one row per CDR3 protein. The repertoire holds 200,000 or so distinct CDR3 sequences, with about 6% as singletons. The sample here was PBMCs, taken before TCRalphabeta/CD19-depleted stem cell transplant. J is TRBJ2-5 and V is TRBV7-9, with D tentatively TRBD1 (5 bases). This TCR was sampled from a girl under two years old with combined immunodeficiency, due to receive a stem cell transplant. CDR3 bases: TGTGCCAGCAGCTTAAGCCAGGGTAGGGGAGAGACCCAGTACTTC. This codes for CASSLSQGRGETQYF.